The rows below give T cell receptor beta chains drawn from one sample of a study of radiation and T cells in renal cell carcinoma. Profiling relied on immunoSEQ multiplex PCR, and the TCRdb table lists in-frame clones only, not all of them. Among about 130,000 clones listed, about 88% were seen once. This sample comprised blood, obtained from a patient whose treatment included radiotherapy and nephrectomy. The receptors derive from a woman in her 70s with renal cell carcinoma. The CDR3 runs from the conserved cysteine through the conserved F or W.

14	TRBV7-2	TRBJ2-2	CASSLGMAAGELFF
16	TRBV28	TRBJ2-1	CASSPPSGGLHVEQFF
18	TRBV9	TRBJ2-3	CASSASSGGTLSTDTQYF
13	TRBV30	TRBJ2-7	CAWSNKGGYEQYF
16	TRBV9	TRBJ1-1	CASSVVPGSMNTEAFF
15	TRBV5-4	TRBJ2-1	CASSLRDRSYNEQFF
16	TRBV7-9	TRBJ1-6	CASSLGPGVNNSPLHF
14	TRBV6-5	TRBJ2-7	CASSQTSFPYEQYF
15	TRBV9	TRBJ1-5	CASSVGIRGDQPQHF
15	TRBV5-5	TRBJ1-1	CASSLFPGDSAEAFF
14	TRBV6-1	TRBJ2-6	CASKQVSGANVLTF
19	TRBV23-1	TRBJ1-6	CASSQCETGRWVYNSPLHF
11	TRBV12-5	TRBJ2-3	CASGRGDTQYF
15	TRBV27	TRBJ2-3	CASSFTSGGTDTQYF
13	TRBV6-1	TRBJ1-2	CATRKVGSYGYTF
17	TRBV7-9	TRBJ2-4	CASSLVMGGLAKNIQYF
17	TRBV5-4	TRBJ2-1	CASSLDPGRGSYNEQFF
16	TRBV28	TRBJ1-5	CASSLFWQQGNQPQHF
12	TRBV9	TRBJ2-4	CASSVIGGIQYF
15	TRBV11-3	TRBJ2-2	CASTLGTGNTGELFF
14	TRBV9	TRBJ2-3	CASSVEDLQGTQYF
15	TRBV4-1	TRBJ1-2	CASSQERDGNYGYTF
14	TRBV6-6	TRBJ2-7	CASSYSAGYYEQYF
13	TRBV29-1	TRBJ1-2	CSVRLLEGYGYTF
10	TRBV28	TRBJ1-5	CASSVYPQHF
12	TRBV4-3	TRBJ2-1	CASSQYGDEQFF
15	TRBV11-3	TRBJ2-5	CASSLSRGGQETQYF
11	TRBV11-2	TRBJ2-2	CASSPWGELFF
18	TRBV5-6	TRBJ1-5	CASSLNRGRATGTQPQHF
14	TRBV5-8	TRBJ1-4	CASYQGATNEKLFF
14	TRBV6-5	TRBJ2-2	CASRTGTNTGELFF
15	TRBV5-1	TRBJ2-5	CASTFSGQEVETQYF
16	TRBV27	TRBJ2-2	CASRLSGLAGGGELFF
13	TRBV29-1	TRBJ2-7	CSVVRGQGYEQYF
14	TRBV4-1	TRBJ2-7	CASSLRQGSYEQYF
15	TRBV7-9	TRBJ1-1	CASSFGGSIQAEAFF
14	TRBV2	TRBJ1-5	CASSEAISNQPQHF
14	TRBV4-1	TRBJ1-1	CASSPYGDNTEAFF
15	TRBV7-8	TRBJ2-5	CASSGRGRGMGTQYF
14	TRBV7-9	TRBJ1-2	CASSPSDRNYGYTF
13	TRBV7-6	TRBJ2-7	CASSLATSYEQYF
14	TRBV5-6	TRBJ1-4	CASSLGPKGEKLFF
16	TRBV7-2	TRBJ2-1	CASSFVPRGGANEQFF